This is a list of T cell receptor beta chains from one sample in a study of blood T cell repertoires in COVID-19. Sequencing used immunoSEQ multiplex PCR; TCRdb keeps in-frame clones, though not all of them. The sample lists some 180,000 clones, about 88% occurring once. Material for sequencing was peripheral blood. The source is a man in his fifties or sixties with COVID-19, enrolled during active disease. Each CDR3 is given without its conserved first and last residue.

V: TRBV9; J: TRBJ2-3; CDR3: ASSVLAASTDTQY
V: TRBV10-3; J: TRBJ1-2; CDR3: AISADREGGYT
V: TRBV6-2/TRBV6-3; J: TRBJ2-5; CDR3: ASSYNAGQHQETQY
V: TRBV3-1/TRBV3-2; J: TRBJ2-6; CDR3: ASSQDQGVVGANVLT
V: TRBV28; J: TRBJ1-1; CDR3: ASSSIGQGRTEAF
V: TRBV4-2; J: TRBJ2-1; CDR3: ASSQVNSGHEQF
V: TRBV5-6; J: TRBJ2-5; CDR3: ASSSDMYQETQY
V: TRBV3-1/TRBV3-2; J: TRBJ1-5; CDR3: ASSISGGSQPQH
V: TRBV2; J: TRBJ2-7; CDR3: ASSEVGGLGFSYEQY
V: TRBV28; J: TRBJ1-4; CDR3: ASSRTTNEKLF
V: TRBV6-2/TRBV6-3; J: TRBJ1-2; CDR3: ASSYADRPNYGYT
V: TRBV4-2; J: TRBJ1-5; CDR3: ASSQDRLTGNQPQH
V: TRBV7-8; J: TRBJ1-1; CDR3: ASSQRTGLNTEAF
V: TRBV5-4; J: TRBJ2-6; CDR3: ASSSTGPGANVLT
V: TRBV6-5; J: TRBJ1-2; CDR3: ASSTREPLHYGYT
V: TRBV3-1/TRBV3-2; J: TRBJ2-2; CDR3: ASSQGLAGVRGTGELF
V: TRBV9; J: TRBJ2-2; CDR3: ASSVVPSGEGTGELF
V: TRBV24-1; J: TRBJ1-4; CDR3: ATSERTRQGTDEKLF
V: TRBV19; J: TRBJ2-2; CDR3: ASSIGDRGSGELF
V: TRBV5-4; J: TRBJ2-5; CDR3: ASSLAGETQY